This passage covers 25 T cell receptor beta chains from one sample sequenced in a study of shared clonotypes between healthy human individuals. The method was immunoSEQ multiplex PCR; TCRdb's version includes in-frame clones alone and lacks a portion of them. The data contain nearly 1 million clones, over 60% of them singletons. The sequenced sample consisted of memory CD4+ T cells sorted from blood. Subset specified: CD45RA-negative fraction. Every receptor here comes from a man between 18 and 35 years old in good health.

The chain recombines TRBV5-3 with TRBJ2-4; TRBD1 is a possible D gene (6 bases). TRBV5-3 is identified as an open reading frame with a role that is uncertain. This CDR3 is built from 15 residues. The V end lost 4 bases, the J end lost 7 bases, and 18 bases lay between the germline ends. Written as DNA, the CDR3 is TGTGCCAGAAGCGCGGACAGCCTGAGGGAGAACATTCAGTACTTC. Amino acid sequence: CARSADSLRENIQYF.

The V and J genes are TRBV5-6 and TRBJ2-3; weak D call: TRBD2 (6 bases). The length of the CDR3 is 14 residues. Germline loops: CDR1 SGHDT, CDR2 YYEEEE. V shed 4 bases and J shed 6 bases, with 15 bases lying between them. Here the CDR3 reads CASSGGLSMDTQYF. In DNA, the CDR3 is TGTGCCAGCAGCGGGGGACTCTCAATGGATACGCAGTATTTT.

This chain connects TRBV30 to TRBJ2-1; 14 bases map to TRBD2. Germline trimming cut 8 bases from V and 0 bases from J; bases unmatched to any gene: 12. Germline V gene data show CDR1 as GTSNPN and CDR2 as SVGIG (reference sequence). CDR3 length equals 18 residues. As DNA, the CDR3 is TGTGCCGGTTCGGGACTAGCGGGAGTTGAGGGCTCCTACAATGAGCAGTTCTTC. Translation gives CAGSGLAGVEGSYNEQFF.

The V and J genes are TRBV4-1 and TRBJ1-6, with TRBD1 matching over 10 bases. The CDR3 length is 14 residues. After removal of 4 bases from V and 10 bases from J, the junction contained 4 bases not matched to a gene. Germline values: CDR1 MGHRA, CDR2 YSYEKL. The CDR3 DNA is TGCGCCAGCAGCCGCGACAGGGGGCAGTCACCCCTCCACTTT. It codes for CASSRDRGQSPLHF.

The chain recombines TRBV7-9 with TRBJ2-5, with D perhaps being TRBD1 or TRBD2 (5 bases each). Germline CDR1 and CDR2: SEHNR and FQNEAQ (reference sequence). The germline V and J ends were trimmed by 3 bases and 5 bases, with 10 bases remaining between them. The CDR3 is made up of 13 amino acids. This chain's CDR3 is CASSFIWGETQYF. The DNA of the CDR3 is TGTGCCAGCAGCTTTATTTGGGGGGAGACCCAGTACTTC. Using reference TRBV7-9 and TRBJ2-5 for the parts outside the CDR3, the full variable domain is DTGVSQNPRHKITKRGQNVTFRCDPISEHNRLYWYRQTLGQGPEFLTYFQNEAQLEKSRLLSDRFSAERPKGSFSTLEIQRTEQGDSAMYLCASSFIWGETQYFGPGTRLLVL.

In its sample, this clone was seen once. The CDR3 bases are TGTGCCAGCAGCCCGAGGACTAGCGCTCAGCCAGATACGCAGTATTTT. It specifies CASSPRTSAQPDTQYF. The V gene is TRBV7-9, the J gene TRBJ2-3; 9 nucleotides align to TRBD2. V shed 5 bases and J 4 bases; nucleotides not matched to a gene: 10. The CDR3 sequence is 16 residues long. Germline values: CDR1 SEHNR, CDR2 FQNEAQ (reference sequence).

CDR3: CASSSPATEAFF. The CDR3, as DNA: TGTGCCAGCAGTTCCCCCGCCACTGAAGCTTTCTTT. V and J are TRBV28 and TRBJ1-1, with D hard to call. CDR1 is MDHEN and CDR2 is SYDVKM in the germline V gene. This CDR3 region has 12 residues. Between the trimmed V and J ends, which lost 4 bases and 4 bases, there was a span of 7 bases.

The J gene is TRBJ1-4, the V gene TRBV6-1; D is undetermined. CDR3 length: 15 residues. Germline V gene lookup returns CDR1 MNHNS and CDR2 SASEGT. The ends were cut back, 5 bases at V and 0 bases at J, with 10 bases in the middle. Here the CDR3 DNA reads TGTGCCAGCAGTTTCGGTTTTGCAACTAATGAAAAACTGTTTTTT. Protein sequence: CASSFGFATNEKLFF.

The chain combines TRBV7-8 with TRBJ1-4; D ambiguous. This CDR3 has 16 amino acids. The ends were cut back, 2 bases at V and 7 bases at J, with 17 bases in the middle. CDR1 SGHVS and CDR2 FQNEAQ come from the germline V gene. Here the CDR3 reads CASSLFGGRLGEKLFF. For the CDR3, the DNA is TGTGCCAGCAGCTTATTTGGTGGGAGGCTTGGTGAAAAACTGTTTTTT.

The chain is built from TRBV19 and TRBJ1-5; no reliable D call. V was trimmed by 3 bases and J by 1 base, leaving 10 bases between them. Germline assignment: CDR1 LNHDA and CDR2 SQIVND (reference sequence). There are 15 residues in the CDR3. CDR3 DNA sequence: TGTGCCAGTAGTATGTCGGGAAGGAGCAATCAGCCCCAGCATTTT. It is translated as CASSMSGRSNQPQHF. Together with reference TRBV19 and TRBJ1-5, the CDR3 gives the full variable domain: DGGITQSPKYLFRKEGQNVTLSCEQNLNHDAMYWYRQDPGQGLRLIYYSQIVNDFQKGDIAEGYSVSREKKESFPLTVTSAQKNPTAFYLCASSMSGRSNQPQHFGDGTRLSIL.

This sequence joins TRBV4-3 and TRBJ2-3; 11 bases map to TRBD1. V was pared by 5 bases and J by 0 bases, with 4 bases of the junction left unmatched. CDR1 and CDR2 from the germline V gene are LGHNA and YSLEER. This CDR3 contains 16 residues. CDR3 in DNA: TGCGCCAGCAGCACCGGACAGGGGGCCAGCACAGATACGCAGTATTTT. Its translation is CASSTGQGASTDTQYF.

V and J are TRBV5-6 and TRBJ2-3; a weak D match, TRBD1 (6 bases). The CDR3 has 16 amino acids. Germline V gene data show CDR1 as SGHDT and CDR2 as YYEEEE. Trimming stripped 2 bases from V and 3 bases from J, with 16 bases between. CDR3 DNA sequence: TGTGCCAGCAGCTTAGGCCAGGGCAGGGGTACAGATACGCAGTATTTT. Amino acids: CASSLGQGRGTDTQYF.

The chain uses TRBV2 and TRBJ2-7; D may be TRBD2 (5 bases). V shed 11 bases and J shed 1 base, with 15 bases lying between them. Germline lookup yields CDR1 SNHLY and CDR2 FYNNEI. The CDR3 length is 13 residues. For the CDR3, the DNA is TGTGCCTCCGGGGTCTTGGGTTCCTACGAGCAGTACTTC. This sequence encodes CASGVLGSYEQYF.

The chain is built from TRBV5-1 and TRBJ1-1; D possibly corresponds to TRBD1 (6 bases). Germline assignment: CDR1 SGHRS and CDR2 YFSETQ. Trimming took 0 bases from V and 4 from J, leaving 16 bases between them. The CDR3 runs 16 residues. The CDR3 DNA follows: TGCGCCAGCAGCTTGGACAGGGCGGTCAAGGGCACTGAAGCTTTCTTT. It translates to CASSLDRAVKGTEAFF.

The chain carries TRBV9 and TRBJ1-3; D is ambiguous. V was cut by 4 bases and J by 2 bases, with 10 bases left in between. CDR1 is SGDLS, CDR2 YYNGEE, per germline. The CDR3 consists of 14 residues. CDR3 DNA: TGTGCCAGCAGCCCGGTGCATGCTGGAAACACCATATATTTT. This gives the protein CASSPVHAGNTIYF.

This clone appeared many times. This chain joins TRBV10-1 and TRBJ2-7; D not resolved. Trimming removed 5 bases at V and 4 bases at J, with 18 bases between. CDR3 length: 15 amino acids. In germline, CDR1 is WNHNN, CDR2 SYGVQD (reference sequence). The CDR3: CASSPPWTLSYEQYF. CDR3 nucleotides: TGCGCCAGCAGTCCCCCATGGACCCTTAGTTACGAGCAGTACTTC.

The chain has TRBV7-6 and TRBJ2-5, with 8 nucleotides matching TRBD2. The CDR3 length is 15 residues. Trimming cost V 7 bases and J 5 bases; bases outside gene matches: 12. CDR1 and CDR2 from the germline V gene are SGHVS and FNYEAQ. CDR3 in DNA: TGTGCCAGCACCCCGTCACCAGCGGGAGAGGAGACCCAGTACTTC. Protein product: CASTPSPAGEETQYF. Filled out from reference TRBV7-6 and TRBJ2-5, the complete variable domain reads GAGVSQSPRYKVTKRGQDVALRCDPISGHVSLYWYRQALGQGPEFLTYFNYEAQQDKSGLPNDRFSAERPEGSISTLTIQRTEQRDSAMYRCASTPSPAGEETQYFGPGTRLLVL.

The chain is built from TRBV11-2 and TRBJ2-5; D not certain. Trimming pared 5 bases from V and 2 bases from J, leaving 15 bases between. Germline V gives CDR1 SGHAT, CDR2 FQNNGV. The CDR3 extends over 15 amino acids. The CDR3 DNA reads TGTGCCAGCAGCGATGACCGCCACAGACAAGAGACCCAGTACTTC. Translated, it gives CASSDDRHRQETQYF.

The chain joins TRBV20-1 to TRBJ2-5; no clear D gene. The CDR3 covers 10 residues. Germline V gene sequence: CDR1 DFQATT, CDR2 SNEGSKA (reference sequence). CDR3 in amino acids: CSVSQETQYF. Written as DNA, the CDR3 is TGCAGCGTCAGCCAAGAGACCCAGTACTTC.

This chain links TRBV4-1 with TRBJ2-7; D is ambiguous. The CDR3 consists of 15 residues. The V gene's germline CDR1 is MGHRA and CDR2 YSYEKL. V was clipped by 4 bases and J by 2 bases, with 15 bases between them. The DNA for the CDR3 is TGCGCCAGCAGCCTCGGACCGCGTGAGACCTACGAGCAGTACTTC. Amino acid sequence: CASSLGPRETYEQYF.

This clone was detected many times. The chain links TRBV11-1 to TRBJ1-1; D is possibly TRBD1 (5 bases). V was clipped by 5 bases and J by 1 base, with 8 bases between them. Germline assignment: CDR1 SGHAT and CDR2 FQDESV (reference sequence). The CDR3 is made up of 13 amino acids. The CDR3 bases are TGTGCCAGCAGCACCCAGGGGAACACTGAAGCTTTCTTT. Residues: CASSTQGNTEAFF.

The gene calls are TRBV6-5 and TRBJ1-2, with 7 bases matching TRBD1. The CDR3 is 13 amino acids. CDR1 and CDR2 from the germline V gene are MNHEY and SVGAGI. Germline trimming cut 2 bases from V and 8 bases from J; bases unmatched to any gene: 5. Here the CDR3 DNA reads TGTGCCAGCAGTTACGACAGGGCGTGGGGCTACACCTTC. This encodes CASSYDRAWGYTF.

This rearrangement joins TRBV9 to TRBJ1-6; D not resolved. The CDR3 is 12 residues long. CDR1 is SGDLS, CDR2 YYNGEE, per germline. Trimming left V 0 bases short and J 11 bases short, with 6 bases between. CDR3 DNA: TGTGCCAGCAGCGTAGGCGTCGCACCCCTCCACTTT. It translates to CASSVGVAPLHF. The variable domain in full, completed from reference TRBV9 and TRBJ1-6, reads DSGVTQTPKHLITATGQRVTLRCSPRSGDLSVYWYQQSLDQGLQFLIQYYNGEERAKGNILERFSAQQFPDLHSELNLSSLELGDSALYFCASSVGVAPLHFGNGTRLTVT.

V usage is TRBV4-3 and J usage is TRBJ2-3; D tentatively reads TRBD1 or TRBD2 (5 bases each). The V gene lost 3 bases and the J gene lost 2 bases, with 12 bases spanning the gap. The CDR3 has 15 amino acids. Germline CDR1 reads LGHNA; CDR2 reads YSLEER. The CDR3 reads CASSQQGTPTDTQYF. Written as DNA, the CDR3 is TGCGCCAGCAGCCAGCAAGGGACCCCCACAGATACGCAGTATTTT.

In this sample, this clone turned up a few times. The chain recombines TRBV2 with TRBJ2-3, with D maybe TRBD2 (6 bases). Germline loops: CDR1 SNHLY, CDR2 FYNNEI. The V and J ends lost 1 base and 2 bases respectively, with 7 bases between them. CDR3 length: 14 amino acids. DNA for the CDR3: TGTGCCAGCAGTGAAGGACTAGTCACAGATACGCAGTATTTT. It codes for CASSEGLVTDTQYF.